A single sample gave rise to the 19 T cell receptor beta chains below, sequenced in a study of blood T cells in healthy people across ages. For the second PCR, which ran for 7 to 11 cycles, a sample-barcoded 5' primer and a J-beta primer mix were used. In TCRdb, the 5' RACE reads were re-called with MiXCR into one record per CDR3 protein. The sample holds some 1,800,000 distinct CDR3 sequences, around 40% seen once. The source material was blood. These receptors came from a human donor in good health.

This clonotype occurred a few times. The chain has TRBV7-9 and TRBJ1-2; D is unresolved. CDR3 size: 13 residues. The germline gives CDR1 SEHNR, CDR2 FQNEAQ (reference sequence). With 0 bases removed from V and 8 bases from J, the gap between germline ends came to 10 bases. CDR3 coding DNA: TGTGCCAGCAGCTTAGCTACCCGGGGAGGCTACACCTTC. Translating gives CASSLATRGGYTF.

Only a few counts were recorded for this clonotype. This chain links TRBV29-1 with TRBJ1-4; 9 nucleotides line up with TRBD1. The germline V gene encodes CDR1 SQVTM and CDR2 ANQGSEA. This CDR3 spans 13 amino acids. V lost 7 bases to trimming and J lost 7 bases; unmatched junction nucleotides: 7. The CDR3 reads CSAAGQGVEKLFF. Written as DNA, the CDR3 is TGCAGCGCCGCGGGACAGGGTGTTGAAAAACTGTTTTTT.

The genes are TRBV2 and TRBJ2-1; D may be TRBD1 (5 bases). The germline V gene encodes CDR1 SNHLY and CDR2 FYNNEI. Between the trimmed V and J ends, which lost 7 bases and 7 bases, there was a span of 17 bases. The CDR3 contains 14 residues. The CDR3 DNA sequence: TGTGCCAGCAACGCTCAGGGAACGGTGAATGAGCAGTTCTTC. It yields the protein CASNAQGTVNEQFF. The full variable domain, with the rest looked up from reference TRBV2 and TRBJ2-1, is EPEVTQTPSHQVTQMGQEVILRCVPISNHLYFYWYRQILGQKVEFLVSFYNNEISEKSEIFDDQFSVERPDGSNFTLKIRSTKLEDSAMYFCASNAQGTVNEQFFGPGTRLTVL.

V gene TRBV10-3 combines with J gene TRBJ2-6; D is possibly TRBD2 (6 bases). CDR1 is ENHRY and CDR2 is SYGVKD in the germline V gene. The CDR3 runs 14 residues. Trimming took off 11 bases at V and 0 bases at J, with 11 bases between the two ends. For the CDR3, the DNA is TGTGCCGCGCGGGACGACTCTGGGGCCAACGTCCTGACTTTC. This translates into CAARDDSGANVLTF.

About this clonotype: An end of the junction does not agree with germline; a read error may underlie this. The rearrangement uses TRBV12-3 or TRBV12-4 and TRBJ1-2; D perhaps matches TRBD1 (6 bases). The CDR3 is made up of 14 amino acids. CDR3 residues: CASSPPGTPYGYAF. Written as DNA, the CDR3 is TGTGCCAGCAGCCCCCCCGGGACACCTTATGGCTACGCCTTC.

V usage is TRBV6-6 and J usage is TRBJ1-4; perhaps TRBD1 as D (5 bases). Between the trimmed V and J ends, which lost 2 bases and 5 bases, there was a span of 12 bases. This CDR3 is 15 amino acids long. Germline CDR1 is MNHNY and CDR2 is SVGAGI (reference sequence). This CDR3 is CASSYAREGNEKLFF. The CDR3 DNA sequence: TGTGCCAGCAGTTACGCCCGGGAGGGGAATGAAAAACTGTTTTTT.

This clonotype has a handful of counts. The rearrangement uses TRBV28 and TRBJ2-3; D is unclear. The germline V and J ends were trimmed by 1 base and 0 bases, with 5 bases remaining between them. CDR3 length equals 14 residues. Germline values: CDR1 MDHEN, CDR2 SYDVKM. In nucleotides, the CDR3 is TGTGCCAGCAGTTTATTTGGGAGCACAGATACGCAGTATTTT. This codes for CASSLFGSTDTQYF. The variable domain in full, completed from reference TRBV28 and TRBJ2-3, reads DVKVTQSSRYLVKRTGEKVFLECVQDMDHENMFWYRQDPGLGLRLIYFSYDVKMKEKGDIPEGYSVSREKKERFSLILESASTNQTSMYLCASSLFGSTDTQYFGPGTRLTVL.

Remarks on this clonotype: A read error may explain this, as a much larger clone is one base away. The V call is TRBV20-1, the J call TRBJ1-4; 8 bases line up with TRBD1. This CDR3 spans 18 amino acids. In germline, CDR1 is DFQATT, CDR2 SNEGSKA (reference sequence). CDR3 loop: CSATSGQGMWWGNEKRFF. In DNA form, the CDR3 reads TGCAGTGCAACATCCGGACAGGGCATGTGGTGGGGTAATGAAAAACGGTTTTTT.

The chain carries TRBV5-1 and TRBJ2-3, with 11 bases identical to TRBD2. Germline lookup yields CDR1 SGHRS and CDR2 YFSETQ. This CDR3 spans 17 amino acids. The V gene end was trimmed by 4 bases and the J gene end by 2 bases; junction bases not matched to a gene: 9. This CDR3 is CASSHTPSGGTTDTQYF. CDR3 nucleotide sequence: TGCGCCAGCAGCCATACTCCTAGCGGGGGGACCACAGATACGCAGTATTTT.

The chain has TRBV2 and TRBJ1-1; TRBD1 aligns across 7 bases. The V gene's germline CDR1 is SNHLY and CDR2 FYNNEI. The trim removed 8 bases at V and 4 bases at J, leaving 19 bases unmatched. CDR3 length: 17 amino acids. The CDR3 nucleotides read TGTGCCAGCTGGGGGAGGAGGACAGGCGGGATTCGCACTGAAGCTTTCTTT. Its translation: CASWGRRTGGIRTEAFF.

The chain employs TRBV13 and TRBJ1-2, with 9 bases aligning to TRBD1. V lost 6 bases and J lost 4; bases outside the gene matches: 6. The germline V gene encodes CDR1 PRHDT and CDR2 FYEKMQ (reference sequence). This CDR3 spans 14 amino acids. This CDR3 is CASRRQGDGYGYTF. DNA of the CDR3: TGTGCCAGCAGAAGACAGGGGGATGGCTATGGCTACACCTTC.

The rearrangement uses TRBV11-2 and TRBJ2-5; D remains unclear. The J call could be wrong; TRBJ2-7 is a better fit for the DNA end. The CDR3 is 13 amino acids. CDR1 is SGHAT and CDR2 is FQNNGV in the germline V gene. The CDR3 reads CASSLFIGSEQYF. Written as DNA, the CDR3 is TGTGCCAGCAGCCTATTTATAGGCTCCGAGCAGTACTTC.

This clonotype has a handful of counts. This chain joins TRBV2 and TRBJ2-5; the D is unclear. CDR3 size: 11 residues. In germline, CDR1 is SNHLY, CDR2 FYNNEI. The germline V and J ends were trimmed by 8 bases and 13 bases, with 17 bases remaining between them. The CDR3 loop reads CASGLDIRRYF. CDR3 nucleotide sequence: TGTGCCAGCGGGTTAGACATCCGTCGGTACTTC.

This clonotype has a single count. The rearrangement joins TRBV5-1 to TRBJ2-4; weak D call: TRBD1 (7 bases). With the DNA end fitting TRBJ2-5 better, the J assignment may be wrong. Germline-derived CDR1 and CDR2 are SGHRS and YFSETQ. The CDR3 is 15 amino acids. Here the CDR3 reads CASSFQGGFQETQYF. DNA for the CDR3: TGCGCCAGCAGCTTTCAGGGGGGCTTCCAAGAGACCCAGTACTTC.

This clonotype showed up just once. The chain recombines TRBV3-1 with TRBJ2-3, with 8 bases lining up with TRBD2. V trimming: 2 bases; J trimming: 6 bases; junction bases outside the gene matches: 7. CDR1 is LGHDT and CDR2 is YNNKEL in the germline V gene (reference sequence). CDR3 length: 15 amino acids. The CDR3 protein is CASSQSQAGVDTQYF. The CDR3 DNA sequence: TGTGCCAGCAGCCAAAGTCAAGCGGGGGTCGATACGCAGTATTTT.

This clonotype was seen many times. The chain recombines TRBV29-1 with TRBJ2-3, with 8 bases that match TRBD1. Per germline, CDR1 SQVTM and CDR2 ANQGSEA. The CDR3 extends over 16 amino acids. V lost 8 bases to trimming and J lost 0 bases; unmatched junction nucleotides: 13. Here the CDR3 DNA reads TGCAGCCTAATGGACAGGGAAGAATGGAGCACAGATACGCAGTATTTT. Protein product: CSLMDREEWSTDTQYF.

The CDR3 here is CSVQAGGGYGYTF. The CDR3 DNA reads TGCAGCGTCCAGGCGGGGGGCGGATATGGCTACACCTTC. The V call is TRBV29-1, the J call TRBJ1-2; D is perhaps TRBD1 (6 bases). Germline loops: CDR1 SQVTM, CDR2 ANQGSEA. The CDR3 covers 13 residues. The V and J ends lost 6 bases and 5 bases respectively, with 16 bases between them.

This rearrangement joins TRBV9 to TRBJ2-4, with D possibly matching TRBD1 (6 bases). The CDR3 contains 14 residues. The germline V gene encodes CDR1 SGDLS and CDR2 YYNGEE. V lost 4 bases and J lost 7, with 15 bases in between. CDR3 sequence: CASSPGHAANIQYF. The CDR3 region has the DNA TGTGCCAGCAGCCCGGGACACGCCGCTAACATTCAGTACTTC.

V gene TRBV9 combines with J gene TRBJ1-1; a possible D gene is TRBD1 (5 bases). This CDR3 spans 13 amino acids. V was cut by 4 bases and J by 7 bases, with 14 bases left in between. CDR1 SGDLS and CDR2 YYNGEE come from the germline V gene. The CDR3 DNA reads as TGTGCCAGCAGCTCCGGGGACTGGAATGAAGCTTTCTTT. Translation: CASSSGDWNEAFF.